The source of this T cell receptor beta chain is a study of pediatric ulcerative colitis. Study-wide findings and caveats: Two patients had blood samples with substantially reduced template counts. Rectal pinch biopsies may include blood-derived T cells.

CDR1 is MNHEY, CDR2 SVGAGI, per germline. Between the trimmed V and J ends, which lost 5 bases and 1 base, there was a span of 6 bases. The CDR3 has 14 residues. The rectum was sampled with one to two pinch biopsies at colonoscopy. Up to 500,000 reads were sequenced per sample. This table comes from immunoSEQ multiplex PCR, and its TCRdb copy is limited to in-frame clones, with some not included. The table has about 35,000 clones, approximately 78% seen once. About this clone itself: Its target is not known.

The TCR sequence derives from a boy aged 10-17 years with mild ulcerative colitis. The gene calls are TRBV6-5 and TRBJ2-6; the D is unclear. Specimen: gut tissue. In DNA, the CDR3 is TGTGCCAGCAGTGTGGGGTCTGGGGCCAACGTCCTGACTTTC. Protein sequence: CASSVGSGANVLTF.